What follows is one TCR beta chain and its context. This clonotype was recorded many times. The antigen it binds to is not known. Base qualities are not recorded, but no much larger clone differs from it by a single base. Amplification of TCR beta CDR3 regions was carried out from RNA transcripts. The first round of RT-PCR for the TCR CDR3 was performed with the HTBI primer set and the Qiagen OneStep RT-PCR kit. Libraries were constructed in a second round of multiplex PCR, after which size selection and purification were carried out. The libraries were sequenced on an Illumina HiSeq2000 using paired-end 100 bp reads. As for the authors' bioinformatics: Raw data were processed with SOAPnuke, discarding reads with adapters, uncalled bases, mean Phred below 15, or no exact constant-primer or identifier match. High-quality paired reads were merged with COPE v1.2.5, and unique nucleotide sequences were defined as clonotypes. Clonotypes were aligned to IMGT TRBV, TRBD and TRBJ reference segments using MiTCR v1.1. The analysis included only V-J combinations with a frequency above 0.0001, which together covered 99% to 99.2% of the repertoires. The TCS score was defined as the ratio of F50 (clonal expansion) to E x V (chaos), calculated using BLOSUM62-based TCRdist between CDR3 peptides within each V-J. Welch's t-statistics and random forest reduced roughly 500 V-J features to 13, which were used in a naive Bayes classifier (R e1071). The public reads were reanalyzed by TCRdb: fastp trimming at Q25, MiXCR alignment, in-frame beta chains only. Rows are unified per CDR3 protein, each entry keeping the most common DNA and genes. The V and J calls and clone size come from TCRdb's table, not from the authors' own analysis. This sample gives about 580,000 distinct CDR3 sequences in total; approximately 15% of them show up just once. The top ten clones comprise roughly 6.2% of the sample.

The entry originates in a study of T cells in Graves' hyperthyroidism and ophthalmopathy (dated by TCRdb to about 2019). Regarding the research as a whole: Peripheral blood was sampled at the time of initial diagnosis, prior to any treatment. After sampling, hyperthyroidism patients received methimazole starting at 30 mg daily, and ophthalmopathy patients received high-dose intravenous methylprednisolone. According to the paper, TCR Vbeta CDR3 sequencing was carried out on some 130 peripheral blood samples, which came from 40 to 45 ophthalmopathy, about 75 hyperthyroidism and roughly 17 progressor patients. TCR V-J signatures able to tell the groups apart were searched for in a discovery cohort of 100 patients, of whom under 45 had Graves' ophthalmopathy and under 65 had stable Graves' hyperthyroidism. For training and testing, the roughly 97 patients in the discovery cohort were randomly divided in a 7:3 ratio. An independent validation cohort of around 19 hyperthyroidism patients and about 15 patients who later progressed to ophthalmopathy tested prospective prediction of ophthalmopathy. The study also compared thyroid tissue and blood T-cell repertoires from 6 or 7 Graves' hyperthyroidism patients. General findings and caveats noted by the study authors: In validation, the model predicted progression to ophthalmopathy a median of roughly six months before onset, with about 71% sensitivity and roughly 77% specificity. No statistical method was used to fix the sample size in advance, and group allocation was not hidden from the investigators. Most expanded thyroid clonotypes (frequency above 0.001) were also detected in blood, a finding suggesting that blood repertoires may reflect thyroid immune responses. A 13 V-J signature model separated ophthalmopathy from stable hyperthyroidism, with over 85% sensitivity and 81.08% specificity in cross-validation and 80%/75% in testing.

As encoded in the germline V gene, CDR1 is MNHNS while CDR2 is SASEGT. V is trimmed back by 7 bases and J by 10 bases, and the junction contains 8 bases that no gene match accounts for. The CDR3 measures 13 amino acids from cysteine to phenylalanine. Kept here is only the CDR3 DNA, which spans 39 bases and is read in frame from base 1. The hyperthyroidism patients were between 18 and 65 years old and newly diagnosed, with a disease duration of less than 2 months. Any patient with an uncontrolled infection, another autoimmune disease, pregnancy or lactation was excluded. Clinical symptoms, serum thyroxine and TRAb, thyroid ultrasound, and orbital computed tomography formed the basis for the diagnoses. For progressor patients, blood was drawn at the first diagnosis of hyperthyroidism, before any ophthalmopathy symptoms had appeared. Ficoll-Paque density gradient centrifugation was used to isolate PBMCs from around 10 ml of fresh peripheral blood. Progressor patients were defined as those initially diagnosed with Graves' hyperthyroidism in whom ophthalmopathy developed during follow-up. Total RNA was extracted using Trizol reagent, and RNA quality was assessed on an Agilent 2100 Bioanalyzer.

The sequenced sample was blood. Recombination linked TRBV6-1 to TRBJ2-1, with TRBD1 matching 9 junction bases. This receptor was identified in a woman between 25 and 40 years old with Graves' hyperthyroidism that later progressed to Graves' ophthalmopathy. The bases read TGTGCCAGCATCAAACAGGGGGCGGGGGAGCAGTTCTTC. The translation is CASIKQGAGEQFF.